This T cell receptor (beta chain) was profiled in a study of T-cell reconstitution after alpha-beta-depleted transplantation in children. Whole-study findings and limits: At around two months after transplant, the alpha-beta T cells were reportedly derived from several hundred expanded clones that came from non-depleted graft cells. After one year, T-cell counts and TCRbeta diversity mostly came from new T cells. Surviving recipient T cells and thymic progenitors produced the high day-60 TCRbeta diversity seen in some patients.

Germline V gene sequence: CDR1 SQVTM, CDR2 ANQGSEA. The CDR3 loop spans 13 amino acids. Trimming removed 7 bases from V and 0 bases from J, with 7 bases in between. Unique molecular identifiers were used in preparing the TCRbeta library. TCRdb itself ran the PCR reads through MiXCR, one entry per CDR3 protein. The sample contains about 540,000 distinct CDR3 sequences, more than 20% of which appear only once. A note on this clonotype: What it binds is unknown.

The starting material was PBMCs, obtained before TCRalphabeta/CD19-depleted stem cell transplant. J is TRBJ2-6 and V is TRBV29-1; no definite D call. The TCR was taken from a boy younger than two with Wiskott-Aldrich syndrome, due to receive a stem cell transplant. The DNA for the CDR3 is TGCAGCGCTGCAGACTCTGGGGCCAACGTCCTGACTTTC. Its translation: CSAADSGANVLTF.